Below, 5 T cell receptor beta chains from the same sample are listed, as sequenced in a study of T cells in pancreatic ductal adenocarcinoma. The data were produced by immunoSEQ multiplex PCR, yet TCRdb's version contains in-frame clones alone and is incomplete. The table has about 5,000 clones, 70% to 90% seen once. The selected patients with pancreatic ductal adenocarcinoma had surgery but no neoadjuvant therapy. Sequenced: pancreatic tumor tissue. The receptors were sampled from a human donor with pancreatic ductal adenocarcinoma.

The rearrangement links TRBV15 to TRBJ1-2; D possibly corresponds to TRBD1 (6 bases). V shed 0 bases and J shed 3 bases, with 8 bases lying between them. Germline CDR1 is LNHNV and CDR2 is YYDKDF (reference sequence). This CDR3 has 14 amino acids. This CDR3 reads CATSREAGDYGYTF. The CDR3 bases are TGTGCCACCAGCAGAGAGGCAGGGGACTATGGCTACACCTTC.

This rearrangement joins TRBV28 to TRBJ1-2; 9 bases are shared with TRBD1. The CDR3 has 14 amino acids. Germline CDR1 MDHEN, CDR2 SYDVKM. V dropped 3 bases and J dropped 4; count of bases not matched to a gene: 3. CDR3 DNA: TGTGCCAGCAGTTTGGCGGGACAGGGCTATGGCTACACCTTC. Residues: CASSLAGQGYGYTF.

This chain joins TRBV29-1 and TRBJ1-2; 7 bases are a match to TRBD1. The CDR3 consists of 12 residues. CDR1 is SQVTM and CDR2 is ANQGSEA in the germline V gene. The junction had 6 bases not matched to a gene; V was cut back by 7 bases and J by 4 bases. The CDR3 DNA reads TGCAGCGCAGATGACAGGGCCTATGGCTACACCTTC. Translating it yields CSADDRAYGYTF.

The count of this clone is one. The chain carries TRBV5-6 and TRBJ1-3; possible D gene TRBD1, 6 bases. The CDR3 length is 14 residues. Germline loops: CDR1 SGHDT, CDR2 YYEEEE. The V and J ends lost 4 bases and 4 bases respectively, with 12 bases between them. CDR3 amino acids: CASSPTGRGNTIYF. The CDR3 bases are TGTGCCAGCAGCCCGACAGGACGGGGAAACACCATATATTTT. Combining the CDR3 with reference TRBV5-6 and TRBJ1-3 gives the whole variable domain DAGVTQSPTHLIKTRGQQVTLRCSPKSGHDTVSWYQQALGQGPQFIFQYYEEEERQRGNFPDRFSGHQFPNYSSELNVNALLLGDSALYLCASSPTGRGNTIYFGEGSWLTVV.

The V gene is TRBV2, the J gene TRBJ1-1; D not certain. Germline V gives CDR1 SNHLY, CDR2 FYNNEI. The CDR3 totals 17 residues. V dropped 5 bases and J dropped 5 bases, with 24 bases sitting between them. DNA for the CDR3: TGTGCCAGCAGTCCTCGGCGTAGGGTGATTAGTGATACTGAAGCTTTCTTT. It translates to CASSPRRRVISDTEAFF.